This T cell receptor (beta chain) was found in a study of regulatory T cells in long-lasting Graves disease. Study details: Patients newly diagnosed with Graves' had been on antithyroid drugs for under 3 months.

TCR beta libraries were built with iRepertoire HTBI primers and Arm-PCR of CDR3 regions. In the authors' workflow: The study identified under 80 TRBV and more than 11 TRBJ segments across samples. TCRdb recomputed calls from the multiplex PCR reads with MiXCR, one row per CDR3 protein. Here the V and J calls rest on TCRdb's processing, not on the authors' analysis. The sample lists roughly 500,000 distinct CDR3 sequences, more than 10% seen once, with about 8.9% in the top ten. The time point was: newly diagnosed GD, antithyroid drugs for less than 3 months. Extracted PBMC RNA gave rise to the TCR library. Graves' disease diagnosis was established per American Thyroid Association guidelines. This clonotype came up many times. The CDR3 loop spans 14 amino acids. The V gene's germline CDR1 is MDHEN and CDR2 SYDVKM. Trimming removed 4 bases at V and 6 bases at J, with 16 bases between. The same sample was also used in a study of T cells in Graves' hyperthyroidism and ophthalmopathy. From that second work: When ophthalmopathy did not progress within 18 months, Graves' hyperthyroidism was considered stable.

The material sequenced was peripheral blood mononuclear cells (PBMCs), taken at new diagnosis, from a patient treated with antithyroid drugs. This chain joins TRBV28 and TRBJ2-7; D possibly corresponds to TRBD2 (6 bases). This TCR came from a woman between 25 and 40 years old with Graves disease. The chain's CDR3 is CASSSTSRDREQYF. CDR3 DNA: TGTGCCAGCAGTTCCACCTCGCGGGATCGCGAGCAGTACTTC.